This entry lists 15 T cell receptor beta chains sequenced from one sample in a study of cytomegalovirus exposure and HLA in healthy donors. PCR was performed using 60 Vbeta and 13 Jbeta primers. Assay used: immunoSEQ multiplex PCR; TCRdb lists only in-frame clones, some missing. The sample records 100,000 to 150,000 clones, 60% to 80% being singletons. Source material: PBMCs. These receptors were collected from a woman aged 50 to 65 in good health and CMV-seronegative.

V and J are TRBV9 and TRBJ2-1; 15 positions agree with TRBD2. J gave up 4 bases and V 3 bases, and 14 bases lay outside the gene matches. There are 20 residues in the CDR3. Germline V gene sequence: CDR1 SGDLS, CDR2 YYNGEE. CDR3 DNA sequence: TGTGCCAGCAGCGGACCCGGGGGACTAGCGGGAGGTCCGGTTTACAATGAGCAGTTCTTC. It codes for CASSGPGGLAGGPVYNEQFF.

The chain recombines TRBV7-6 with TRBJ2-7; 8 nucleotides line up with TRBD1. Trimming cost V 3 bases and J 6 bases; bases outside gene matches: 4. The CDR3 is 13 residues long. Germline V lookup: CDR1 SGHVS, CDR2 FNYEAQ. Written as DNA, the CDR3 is TGTGCCAGCAGCTTCCAGGGGGCCGGCGAGCAGTACTTC. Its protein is CASSFQGAGEQYF.

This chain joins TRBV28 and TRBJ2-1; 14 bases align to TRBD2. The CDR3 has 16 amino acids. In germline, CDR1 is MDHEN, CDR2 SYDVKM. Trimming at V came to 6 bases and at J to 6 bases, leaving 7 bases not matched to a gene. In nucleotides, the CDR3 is TGTGCCAGCAGCCCTATCGGGACTAGCGGGAGCAATGAGCAGTTCTTC. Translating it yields CASSPIGTSGSNEQFF.

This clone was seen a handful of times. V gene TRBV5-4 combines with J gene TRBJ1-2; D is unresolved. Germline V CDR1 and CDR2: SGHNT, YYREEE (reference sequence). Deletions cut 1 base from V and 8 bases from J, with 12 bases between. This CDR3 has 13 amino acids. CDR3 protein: CASSLSHESGYTF. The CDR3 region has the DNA TGTGCCAGCAGCTTGTCGCACGAGTCCGGCTACACCTTC.

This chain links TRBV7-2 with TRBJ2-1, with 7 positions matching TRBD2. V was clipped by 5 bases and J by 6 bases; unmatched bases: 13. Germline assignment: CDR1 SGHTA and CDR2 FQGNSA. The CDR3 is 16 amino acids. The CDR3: CASSPQWTSQSNEQFF. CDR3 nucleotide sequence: TGTGCCAGCAGCCCACAATGGACTAGTCAGTCCAATGAGCAGTTCTTC.

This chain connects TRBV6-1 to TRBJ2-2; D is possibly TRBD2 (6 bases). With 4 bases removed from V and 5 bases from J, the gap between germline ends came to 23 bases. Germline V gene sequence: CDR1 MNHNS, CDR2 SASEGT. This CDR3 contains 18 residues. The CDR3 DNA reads TGTGCCAGCAGTGTAGGCCCCCCACTGGGGGGTCGGACCGGGGAGCTGTTTTTT. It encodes CASSVGPPLGGRTGELFF.

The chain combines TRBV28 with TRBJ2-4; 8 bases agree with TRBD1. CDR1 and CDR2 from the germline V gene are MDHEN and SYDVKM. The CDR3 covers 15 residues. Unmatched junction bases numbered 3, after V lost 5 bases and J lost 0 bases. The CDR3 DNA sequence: TGTGCCAGCAGTGTGACAGGGGCAGCCAAAAACATTCAGTACTTC. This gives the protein CASSVTGAAKNIQYF. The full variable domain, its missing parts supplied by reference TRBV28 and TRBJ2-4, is DVKVTQSSRYLVKRTGEKVFLECVQDMDHENMFWYRQDPGLGLRLIYFSYDVKMKEKGDIPEGYSVSREKKERFSLILESASTNQTSMYLCASSVTGAAKNIQYFGAGTRLSVL.

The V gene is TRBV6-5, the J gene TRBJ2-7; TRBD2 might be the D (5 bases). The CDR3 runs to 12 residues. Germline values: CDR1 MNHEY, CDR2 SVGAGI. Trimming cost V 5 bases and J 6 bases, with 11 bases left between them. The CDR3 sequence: CASSPVGSEQYF. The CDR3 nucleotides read TGTGCCAGCAGTCCCGTTGGGAGCGAGCAGTACTTC.

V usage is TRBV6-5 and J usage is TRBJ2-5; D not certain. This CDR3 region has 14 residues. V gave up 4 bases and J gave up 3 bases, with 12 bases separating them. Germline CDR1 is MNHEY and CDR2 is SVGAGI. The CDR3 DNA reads TGTGCCAGCAGTTCTATAAAATCGAAAGAGACCCAGTACTTC. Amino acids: CASSSIKSKETQYF.

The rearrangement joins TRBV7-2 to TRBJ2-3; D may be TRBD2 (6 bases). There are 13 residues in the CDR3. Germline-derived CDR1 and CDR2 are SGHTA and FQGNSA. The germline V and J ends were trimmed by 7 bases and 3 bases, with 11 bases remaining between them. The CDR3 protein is CASTRTTTDTQYF. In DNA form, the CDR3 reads TGTGCCAGCACCCGGACTACAACAGATACGCAGTATTTT.

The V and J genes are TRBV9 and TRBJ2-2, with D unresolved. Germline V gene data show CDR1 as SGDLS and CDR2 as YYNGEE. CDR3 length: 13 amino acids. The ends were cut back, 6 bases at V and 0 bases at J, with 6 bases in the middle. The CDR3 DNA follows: TGTGCCAGCACCTTAGCGAACACCGGGGAGCTGTTTTTT. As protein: CASTLANTGELFF. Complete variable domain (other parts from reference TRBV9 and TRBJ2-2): DSGVTQTPKHLITATGQRVTLRCSPRSGDLSVYWYQQSLDQGLQFLIQYYNGEERAKGNILERFSAQQFPDLHSELNLSSLELGDSALYFCASTLANTGELFFGEGSRLTVL.

The CDR3 spells CASSDNGRDYNEQFF. The CDR3 coding sequence is TGTGCCAGCAGTGACAATGGGCGGGATTACAATGAGCAGTTCTTC. V usage is TRBV6-4 and J usage is TRBJ2-1; D possibly corresponds to TRBD2 (6 bases). This CDR3 is 15 amino acids long. CDR1 is MRHNA and CDR2 is SNTAGT in the germline V gene. The V gene lost 2 bases and the J gene lost 4 bases, with 12 bases spanning the gap.

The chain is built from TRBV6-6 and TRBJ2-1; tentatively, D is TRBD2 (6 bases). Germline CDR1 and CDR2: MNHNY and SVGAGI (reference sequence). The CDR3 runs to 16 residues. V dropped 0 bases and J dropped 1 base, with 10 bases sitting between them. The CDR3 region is CASSYSTGASYNEQFF. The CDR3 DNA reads TGTGCCAGCAGTTACTCTACGGGAGCATCCTACAATGAGCAGTTCTTC.

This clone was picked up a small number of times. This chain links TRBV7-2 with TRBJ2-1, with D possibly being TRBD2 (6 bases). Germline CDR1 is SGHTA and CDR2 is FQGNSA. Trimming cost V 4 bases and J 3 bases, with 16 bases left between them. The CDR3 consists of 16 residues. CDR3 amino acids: CASSSVGGNFYNEQFF. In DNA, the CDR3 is TGTGCCAGCAGCTCCGTCGGCGGGAACTTCTACAATGAGCAGTTCTTC.

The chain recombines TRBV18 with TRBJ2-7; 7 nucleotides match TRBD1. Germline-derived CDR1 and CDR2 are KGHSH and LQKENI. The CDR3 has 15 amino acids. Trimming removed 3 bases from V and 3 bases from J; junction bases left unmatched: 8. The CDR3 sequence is CASSPGIQGLYEQYF. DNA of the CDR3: TGTGCCAGCTCACCGGGGATACAGGGGCTCTACGAGCAGTACTTC.